This passage covers 26 T cell receptor beta chains from one sample sequenced in a study of cytomegalovirus exposure and HLA in healthy donors. Assay used: immunoSEQ multiplex PCR; TCRdb lists only in-frame clones, some missing. The sample includes 150,000 or so clones, 86% of them seen just once. What was sequenced was PBMCs. These receptors all stem from a man aged 18 to 30 in good health and CMV-seropositive.

This rearrangement joins TRBV7-3 to TRBJ2-3, with 8 bases that match TRBD2. The CDR3 covers 14 residues. The germline CDR1 and CDR2 sequences are SGHTA and FQGTGA. The junction had 3 bases not matched to a gene; V was cut back by 5 bases and J by 2 bases. The CDR3 bases are TGTGCCAGCAGCCGGGGGGGCCTCACAGATACGCAGTATTTT. Its protein is CASSRGGLTDTQYF.

V usage is TRBV6-6 and J usage is TRBJ2-7, with D possibly TRBD2 on 5 matching bases. Germline-derived CDR1 and CDR2 are MNHNY and SVGAGI (reference sequence). The V end was cut by 10 bases, the J end by 2 bases, with 15 bases between. This CDR3 comprises 13 residues. Here the CDR3 DNA reads TGTGCCACCCTCGGGATGCGGGCCTACGAGCAGTACTTC. It is translated as CATLGMRAYEQYF.

This chain connects TRBV12-5 to TRBJ2-3; possible D gene TRBD2, 6 bases. Germline V CDR1 and CDR2: LGHNT, FRNRAP. Trimming shortened V by 2 bases and J by 3 bases, and 15 bases separated the two germline ends. This CDR3 is built from 16 residues. The CDR3 DNA reads TGTGCTAGTGGTTTGAGTGCGGGGTACGTGACAGATACGCAGTATTTT. This sequence encodes CASGLSAGYVTDTQYF.

The V gene is TRBV5-4, the J gene TRBJ2-2; D unclear. The CDR3 is 14 residues long. In germline, CDR1 is SGHNT, CDR2 YYREEE (reference sequence). The germline V and J ends were trimmed by 3 bases and 1 base, with 7 bases remaining between them. CDR3 sequence reads: CASSSDWNTGELFF. Written as DNA, the CDR3 is TGTGCCAGCAGCTCTGACTGGAACACCGGGGAGCTGTTTTTT. The full variable domain, rest sourced from reference TRBV5-4 and TRBJ2-2, is ETGVTQSPTHLIKTRGQQVTLRCSSQSGHNTVSWYQQALGQGPQFIFQYYREEENGRGNFPPRFSGLQFPNYSSELNVNALELDDSALYLCASSSDWNTGELFFGEGSRLTVL.

This clone was recorded only once. The chain combines TRBV21-1 with TRBJ1-2; the table's D gene call, TRBD1, was not cross checked with the DNA. TRBV21-1 is noted as a pseudogene. The CDR3 totals 13 residues. The CDR3 DNA is TGTGCCAGCACCAAGGACAGGGGCTTCGGCTACACCTTC. This encodes CASTKDRGFGYTF.

J is TRBJ1-1 and V is TRBV2, with D perhaps TRBD1 (5 bases). The ends were cut back, 5 bases at V and 2 bases at J, with 15 bases in the middle. The CDR3 runs to 15 residues. Germline V CDR1 and CDR2: SNHLY, FYNNEI. The CDR3: CASSLLRTLNTEAFF. The CDR3 coding sequence is TGTGCCAGCAGTCTCCTCAGGACACTTAACACTGAAGCTTTCTTT.

The rearrangement joins TRBV4-1 to TRBJ2-1, with TRBD2 matching over 7 bases. The CDR3 is made up of 14 amino acids. Germline V CDR1 and CDR2: MGHRA, YSYEKL. J gave up 5 bases and V 4 bases, and 5 bases lay outside the gene matches. The CDR3 DNA follows: TGCGCCAGCAGCCTCGGCCGGGGGGACAATGAGCAGTTCTTC. The encoded protein is CASSLGRGDNEQFF.

The V call is TRBV28, the J call TRBJ2-7; possibly TRBD2 for D (6 bases). Trimming cost V 6 bases and J 3 bases, with 12 bases left between them. From germline, CDR1 is MDHEN and CDR2 SYDVKM. The CDR3 loop spans 13 amino acids. CDR3 DNA: TGTGCCAGCAGGTCGGGACTCCTCTACGAGCAGTACTTC. It translates to CASRSGLLYEQYF.

V is TRBV5-1 and J is TRBJ2-7, with 10 bases identical to TRBD2. V lost 4 bases, J lost 5 bases, and 9 bases stayed unmatched. Per germline, CDR1 SGHRS and CDR2 YFSETQ. The CDR3 loop spans 15 amino acids. The CDR3 DNA reads as TGCGCCAGCAGCGTGCTAGCGGGAGCCCCGGACGAGCAGTACTTC. This gives the protein CASSVLAGAPDEQYF.

The V call is TRBV7-2, the J call TRBJ2-2; 11 positions match TRBD1. Germline trimming cut 4 bases from V and 6 bases from J; bases unmatched to any gene: 7. This CDR3 has 16 residues. CDR1 and CDR2 (germline): SGHTA, FQGNSA. This CDR3 reads CASSSRTGGSPGELFF. The DNA for the CDR3 is TGTGCCAGCAGCTCCCGGACAGGGGGCTCTCCCGGGGAGCTGTTTTTT.

The CDR3 spells CASSLVSAGDTQYF. The CDR3 region has the DNA TGTGCCAGCAGCTTGGTGTCGGCGGGAGATACGCAGTATTTT. The chain uses TRBV5-5 and TRBJ2-3; the D gene is possibly TRBD2 (5 bases). The CDR3 length is 14 residues. Trimming pared 0 bases from V and 5 bases from J, leaving 10 bases between. Germline CDR1 SGHKS, CDR2 YYEKEE (reference sequence).

V is TRBV4-2 and J is TRBJ2-3, with 10 bases that match TRBD2. This CDR3 has 14 residues. Losses at the gene ends were 5 bases for V and 4 bases for J; bases not matched to a gene: 3. The germline CDR1 and CDR2 sequences are LGHNA and YNFKEQ. CDR3: CASSSSGSSDTQYF. In nucleotides, the CDR3 is TGTGCCAGCAGCTCTAGCGGGAGTTCAGATACGCAGTATTTT.

The V call is TRBV4-2, the J call TRBJ2-4; 9 bases line up with TRBD2. This CDR3 spans 15 amino acids. Germline trimming cut 6 bases from V and 3 bases from J; bases unmatched to any gene: 6. Germline V gene lookup returns CDR1 LGHNA and CDR2 YNFKEQ. CDR3 nucleotide sequence: TGTGCCAGCAGGCGGGGGGGCCTCGGCAAAAACATTCAGTACTTC. Amino acids: CASRRGGLGKNIQYF.

The V and J genes are TRBV5-1 and TRBJ2-5; TRBD2 agrees at 8 bases. This CDR3 is 15 amino acids long. Trimming took 2 bases from V and 2 from J; bases not matched to a gene: 5. CDR1 is SGHRS and CDR2 is YFSETQ in the germline V gene. CDR3: CASSFRTSIQETQYF. CDR3 in DNA: TGCGCCAGCAGCTTCCGGACTAGCATTCAAGAGACCCAGTACTTC.

This chain uses TRBV6-5 with TRBJ2-1; D perhaps matches TRBD1 (6 bases). Trimming took 4 bases from V and 5 from J, leaving 9 bases between them. The CDR3 has 13 amino acids. Germline V CDR1 and CDR2: MNHEY, SVGAGI. CDR3 in amino acids: CASSSYRDNEQFF. The DNA for the CDR3 is TGTGCCAGCAGTTCCTACAGGGACAATGAGCAGTTCTTC.

V usage is TRBV7-8 and J usage is TRBJ1-3; 7 bases map to TRBD1. This CDR3 contains 15 residues. V lost 2 bases, J lost 2 bases, and 3 bases stayed unmatched. Germline lookup yields CDR1 SGHVS and CDR2 FQNEAQ. The CDR3: CASSLTGAPGNTIYF. CDR3 DNA sequence: TGTGCCAGCAGCTTAACAGGGGCTCCTGGAAACACCATATATTTT.

The chain employs TRBV6-1 and TRBJ1-1; tentatively, D is TRBD1 (5 bases). The CDR3 is made up of 13 amino acids. Germline assignment: CDR1 MNHNS and CDR2 SASEGT. V was shortened by 5 bases and J by 1 base, with 8 bases between the two germline ends. CDR3 in amino acids: CASSLRGNTEAFF. The CDR3 bases are TGTGCCAGCAGTCTAAGGGGGAACACTGAAGCTTTCTTT.

This clone has only a few counts. The genes are TRBV28 and TRBJ2-5, with D possibly TRBD1 on 5 matching bases. Trimming took off 5 bases at V and 6 bases at J, with 19 bases between the two ends. Germline CDR1 MDHEN, CDR2 SYDVKM. This CDR3 contains 15 residues. The CDR3 DNA reads TGTGCCAGCAGTCCTCAGGGTGACCCCTGGAAGACCCAGTACTTC. It codes for CASSPQGDPWKTQYF.

This chain links TRBV7-2 with TRBJ2-2; 10 positions match TRBD2. The V and J ends lost 4 bases and 5 bases, in that order; junction bases with no gene match: 4. CDR3 length equals 15 residues. Looked up from germline, CDR1 is SGHTA and CDR2 is FQGNSA. The CDR3 loop reads CASSSSSGGTGELFF. The CDR3 DNA follows: TGTGCCAGCAGCTCGTCTAGCGGGGGAACCGGGGAGCTGTTTTTT.

This chain connects TRBV7-9 to TRBJ2-2; TRBD1 is a possible D gene (6 bases). Germline V gene lookup returns CDR1 SEHNR and CDR2 FQNEAQ (reference sequence). This CDR3 contains 17 residues. V lost 5 bases and J 0 bases, leaving 16 bases between the germline ends. The CDR3 coding sequence is TGTGCCAGCAGCCTGCGAATCGGGACACCGAACACCGGGGAGCTGTTTTTT. As protein: CASSLRIGTPNTGELFF.

This rearrangement joins TRBV18 to TRBJ2-7; 8 bases line up with TRBD2. Germline-derived CDR1 and CDR2 are KGHSH and LQKENI. The junction had 5 bases not matched to a gene; V was cut back by 0 bases and J by 4 bases. CDR3 length: 15 amino acids. For the CDR3, the DNA is TGTGCCAGCTCACCACCGGGAAGCGGGGGATACGAGCAGTACTTC. Amino acid sequence: CASSPPGSGGYEQYF.

V and J are TRBV9 and TRBJ1-1, with D possibly matching TRBD1 (6 bases). The germline V and J ends were trimmed by 3 bases and 10 bases, with 22 bases remaining between them. The CDR3 length is 15 residues. Germline CDR1 SGDLS, CDR2 YYNGEE. The CDR3 coding sequence is TGTGCCAGCAGCGCCCACAGGGAGTTGACGAGGATAGCTTTCTTT. This codes for CASSAHRELTRIAFF.

The chain couples TRBV7-8 to TRBJ2-6; D may be TRBD2 (6 bases). Trimming cost V 4 bases and J 4 bases, with 14 bases left between them. The germline gives CDR1 SGHVS, CDR2 FQNEAQ. The CDR3 runs to 16 residues. The CDR3: CASSSRGSRGANVLTF. The CDR3 DNA sequence: TGTGCCAGCAGCTCCCGGGGGTCCCGAGGGGCCAACGTCCTGACTTTC.

In DNA, the CDR3 is TGTGCCAGCAGCCTTCTACCGGGACAGGGGGCGAACACCGGGGAGCTGTTTTTT. Translated: CASSLLPGQGANTGELFF. The J gene is TRBJ2-2, the V gene TRBV7-9, with 11 bases aligning to TRBD1. Germline trimming cut 5 bases from V and 0 bases from J; bases unmatched to any gene: 8. This CDR3 contains 18 residues. CDR1 and CDR2 (germline): SEHNR, FQNEAQ (reference sequence). Variable domain in full (rest from reference TRBV7-9 and TRBJ2-2): DTGVSQNPRHKITKRGQNVTFRCDPISEHNRLYWYRQTLGQGPEFLTYFQNEAQLEKSRLLSDRFSAERPKGSFSTLEIQRTEQGDSAMYLCASSLLPGQGANTGELFFGEGSRLTVL.

A single count supports this clone. DNA of the CDR3: TGTGCCAGCAGAAGACAGGGGGCAGATACGCAGTATTTT. Translating gives CASRRQGADTQYF. The chain uses TRBV6-6 and TRBJ2-3; 9 nucleotides match TRBD1. This CDR3 spans 13 amino acids. V lost 6 bases and J lost 4; bases outside the gene matches: 2. Looked up from germline, CDR1 is MNHNY and CDR2 is SVGAGI (reference sequence).

J is TRBJ2-7 and V is TRBV12-5; unclear D gene. V was shortened by 7 bases and J by 3 bases, with 10 bases between the two germline ends. The CDR3 runs 12 residues. CDR1 and CDR2 (germline): LGHNT, FRNRAP. CDR3 DNA: TGTGCTAGTGCCTACCGAAACTACGAGCAGTACTTC. As protein: CASAYRNYEQYF.